A single sample gave rise to the 14 T cell receptor beta chains below, sequenced in a study of OX40 agonist ivuxolimab in advanced cancers. The data were produced by immunoSEQ multiplex PCR, yet TCRdb's version contains in-frame clones alone and is incomplete. The sample lists about 40,000 clones, around 87% occurring once. The sequencing here drew on CD4+ or CD8+ T cells sorted from blood, taken in a trial of the OX40 agonist ivuxolimab. The receptors derive from an adult with an advanced solid tumor such as melanoma, head and neck, liver or kidney cancer.

The V call is TRBV6-1, the J call TRBJ1-1; D gene unclear. The germline V gene has CDR1 MNHNS and CDR2 SASEGT. This CDR3 comprises 12 residues. V gave up 8 bases and J gave up 3 bases, with 10 bases separating them. CDR3 sequence: CASCGQYTEAFF. The CDR3 nucleotides are TGTGCCAGCTGTGGCCAGTACACTGAAGCTTTCTTT.

The chain carries TRBV5-1 and TRBJ1-1, with a possible D match to TRBD1 (5 bases). Germline V gene lookup returns CDR1 SGHRS and CDR2 YFSETQ. The CDR3 consists of 16 residues. V was trimmed by 0 bases and J by 4 bases, leaving 16 bases between them. Here the CDR3 DNA reads TGCGCCAGCAGCTTGGCCTCGGACACACCCTTCACTGAAGCTTTCTTT. Its protein is CASSLASDTPFTEAFF.

The chain has TRBV5-1 and TRBJ2-3, with 8 bases fitting TRBD2. CDR1 is SGHRS, CDR2 YFSETQ, per germline. The CDR3 is made up of 14 amino acids. J was trimmed by 6 bases and V by 5 bases; bases with no gene match: 8. CDR3 residues: CASRVQAGEDTQYF. CDR3 DNA sequence: TGCGCCAGCAGAGTCCAAGCGGGGGAGGATACGCAGTATTTT.

V and J are TRBV6-6 and TRBJ2-7; no firm D call. V was cut by 4 bases and J by 4 bases, with 11 bases left in between. There are 13 residues in the CDR3. Germline CDR1 and CDR2: MNHNY and SVGAGI (reference sequence). In DNA form, the CDR3 reads TGTGCCAGCAGTTCCGATGCGGCGTACGAGCAGTACTTC. Amino acids: CASSSDAAYEQYF.

The chain couples TRBV5-6 to TRBJ1-4; D remains ambiguous. The CDR3 has 15 residues. The V gene's germline CDR1 is SGHDT and CDR2 YYEEEE. Trimming removed 5 bases from V and 3 bases from J, with 14 bases in between. Written as DNA, the CDR3 is TGTGCCAGCAGTTTTTGGGCGGCCCCTAATGAAAAACTGTTTTTT. It codes for CASSFWAAPNEKLFF.

The V and J genes are TRBV30 and TRBJ1-5; D gene ambiguous. The length of the CDR3 is 13 residues. Germline assignment: CDR1 GTSNPN and CDR2 SVGIG (reference sequence). The germline V and J ends were trimmed by 1 base and 5 bases, with 9 bases remaining between them. For the CDR3, the DNA is TGTGCCTGGAGTGCTAAGGACGATCAGCCCCAGCATTTT. This gives the protein CAWSAKDDQPQHF. Drawing the rest from reference TRBV30 and TRBJ1-5, the complete variable domain is SQTIHQWPATLVQPVGSPLSLECTVEGTSNPNLYWYRQAAGRGLQLLFYSVGIGQISSEVPQNLSASRPQDRQFILSSKKLLLSDSGFYLCAWSAKDDQPQHFGDGTRLSIL.

V gene TRBV4-1 combines with J gene TRBJ2-5, with TRBD1 identical over 9 bases. The CDR3 is made up of 19 amino acids. After removal of 0 bases from V and 4 bases from J, the junction contained 15 bases not matched to a gene. CDR1 MGHRA and CDR2 YSYEKL come from the germline V gene. The CDR3 sequence: CASSQEGSGTGPRGETQYF. The CDR3 DNA reads TGCGCCAGCAGCCAAGAGGGATCCGGGACAGGGCCCCGAGGAGAGACCCAGTACTTC.

The chain uses TRBV2 and TRBJ2-3, with TRBD1 matching over 10 bases. V trimming: 6 bases; J trimming: 2 bases; junction bases outside the gene matches: 8. Germline CDR1 reads SNHLY; CDR2 reads FYNNEI. The CDR3 is 16 amino acids. The CDR3 sequence is CASRSRDRGNTDTQYF. The CDR3 bases are TGTGCCAGCAGGTCCCGGGACAGGGGTAACACAGATACGCAGTATTTT.

The chain is built from TRBV7-2 and TRBJ1-4; D might be TRBD1 (5 bases). The length of the CDR3 is 15 residues. Germline V lookup: CDR1 SGHTA, CDR2 FQGNSA. Trimming pared 5 bases from V and 2 bases from J, leaving 12 bases between. DNA of the CDR3: TGTGCCAGCAGCCCGTGGGGGGGGACTAATGAAAAACTGTTTTTT. It encodes CASSPWGGTNEKLFF.

J is TRBJ1-1 and V is TRBV5-1, with 12 bases lining up with TRBD1. Germline CDR1 and CDR2: SGHRS and YFSETQ. J was trimmed by 6 bases and V by 2 bases; bases with no gene match: 11. This CDR3 has 17 residues. The DNA of the CDR3 is TGCGCCAGCAGCTTATACTCCGGGACAGGGGGCGCGGCTGAAGCTTTCTTT. Translation gives CASSLYSGTGGAAEAFF.

The chain joins TRBV7-9 to TRBJ1-1; 7 positions match TRBD1. Per germline, CDR1 SEHNR and CDR2 FQNEAQ (reference sequence). The V gene end was trimmed by 5 bases and the J gene end by 10 bases; junction bases not matched to a gene: 7. The CDR3 length is 12 residues. This CDR3 reads CASSAGGGAAFF. The CDR3 coding sequence is TGTGCCAGCAGCGCAGGGGGGGGCGCAGCTTTCTTT.

This chain links TRBV5-4 with TRBJ1-6; a possible D gene is TRBD1 (5 bases). The CDR3 length is 14 residues. V lost 0 bases and J 8 bases, leaving 9 bases between the germline ends. Germline loops: CDR1 SGHNT, CDR2 YYREEE (reference sequence). CDR3 region: CASSLGQFYSPLHF. The CDR3, as DNA: TGTGCCAGCAGCTTGGGACAGTTTTATTCACCCCTCCACTTT. The full variable domain, in which reference TRBV5-4 and TRBJ1-6 provide the parts outside the CDR3, is ETGVTQSPTHLIKTRGQQVTLRCSSQSGHNTVSWYQQALGQGPQFIFQYYREEENGRGNFPPRFSGLQFPNYSSELNVNALELDDSALYLCASSLGQFYSPLHFGNGTRLTVT.

The CDR3 region has the DNA TGTGCCATCGGGACAGGATCGTACGAGCAGTACTTC. Its protein is CAIGTGSYEQYF. The chain links TRBV28 to TRBJ2-7, with 8 positions matching TRBD1. The CDR3 is 12 residues long. V dropped 10 bases and J dropped 4; count of bases not matched to a gene: 6. CDR1 and CDR2 from the germline V gene are MDHEN and SYDVKM.

The CDR3 reads CASSQESTGAGELFF. CDR3 DNA sequence: TGCGCCAGCAGCCAAGAATCGACAGGAGCCGGGGAGCTGTTTTTT. V is TRBV4-3 and J is TRBJ2-2; D perhaps matches TRBD1 (6 bases). V dropped 0 bases and J dropped 6 bases, with 11 bases sitting between them. The CDR3 loop spans 15 amino acids. The germline V gene encodes CDR1 LGHNA and CDR2 YSLEER.